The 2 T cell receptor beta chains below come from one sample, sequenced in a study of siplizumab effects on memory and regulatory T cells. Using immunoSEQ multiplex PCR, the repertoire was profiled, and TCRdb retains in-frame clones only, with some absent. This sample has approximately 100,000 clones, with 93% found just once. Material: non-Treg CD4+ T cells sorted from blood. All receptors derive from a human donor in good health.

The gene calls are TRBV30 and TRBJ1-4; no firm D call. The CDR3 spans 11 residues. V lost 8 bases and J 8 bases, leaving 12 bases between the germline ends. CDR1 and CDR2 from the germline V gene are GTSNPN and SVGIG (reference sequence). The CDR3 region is CAGEIREKLFF. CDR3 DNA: TGTGCCGGGGAGATACGGGAAAAACTGTTTTTT.

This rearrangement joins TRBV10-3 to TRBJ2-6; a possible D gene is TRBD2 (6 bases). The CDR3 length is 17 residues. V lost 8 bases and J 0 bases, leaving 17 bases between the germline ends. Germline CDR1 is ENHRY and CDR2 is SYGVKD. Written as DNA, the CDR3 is TGTGCCATCTGGGGACTGGAGGGTCACTCTGGGGCCAACGTCCTGACTTTC. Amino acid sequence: CAIWGLEGHSGANVLTF.